Given below is one T cell receptor beta chain in context. Its antigen is still unknown. Taken from cysteine to phenylalanine, the CDR3 has 13 residues. The CDR3 DNA has 39 bases and is translated from base 1. According to the germline V gene (reference sequence), CDR1 reads SGHNT and CDR2 reads YYREEE. V gives up 2 bases and J gives up 1 base, and the segment between their germline ends measures 7 bases. The data belong to a study of cytomegalovirus exposure and HLA in healthy donors (dated by TCRdb to about 2017). General notes on the study: An earlier analysis of 550 to 700 of the donors reported approximately 270 Gb of sequence data and 117 million unique TCR beta sequences from around 200 million T cells. Every repertoire in the discovery cohort had been generated on one and the same sequencing platform. Besides the first cohort of about 730 subjects, a separate validation cohort made up of over 100 different subjects was used. Both class I and class II loci were covered by HLA typing, at four-digit resolution. Typing coverage varied by locus: roughly 620-640 donors for A, B, C, DRB1 and DQB1; roughly 510 for DQA1; more than 600 for DPA1; roughly 470 for DPB1. The T cell repertoires of 670 or so subjects were profiled by immunosequencing and related to cytomegalovirus serostatus. Because of strong linkage in the cohort, 5 or 6 DR-DQ haplotypes were treated as single units for association and clustering. Donor age, sex, ethnicity and CMV serostatus were compiled alongside the repertoire data. On average, about 240,000 unique TCR beta nucleotide sequences were sequenced per donor among about 400 genotyped donors of the cohort, with roughly 19% of those sequences being non-productive. High-throughput TCR immunosequencing, statistical association of individual TCRs with disease status, and machine learning were combined to predict cytomegalovirus infection status. To study patterns of TCR occurrence, a later analysis re-analyzed previously published TCR beta repertoires from 666 donors and added high-resolution HLA genotyping. The study was designed to test whether signatures of past pathogen exposure could be identified by cataloging public T cell receptors. Of the 300 to 450 genotyped donors, approximately 83% fell in the genetic ancestry cluster associated with self-reported Caucasian donors. About 310 gigabases of sequencing data and 70 million to 100 million unique TCR sequences were included in an early release covering roughly 600 HLA-typed donors. The later analysis used no new phenotypic data to find candidate immune exposures, relying instead on TCR beta sequences and their occurrence across donors. In a later genetic analysis, genome-wide SNP genotypes for about three fifths of the roughly 670 donors were used, and that subset was treated as a discovery cohort. To decide whether each TCR beta V gene segment behaved as functional or pseudogenic, an earlier analysis of some 600 of the donors relied on high-throughput TCR beta sequencing. Beyond this particular receptor, the publication reports: In vitro tests confirmed that a few of the cytomegalovirus-associated TCR beta chains recognize cytomegalovirus antigens. It was suggested by the authors that the approach could potentially be generalized to other disease states and immunological phenotypes. Immune exposure information for the cohort was limited to CMV serostatus. A total of roughly 160 TCR beta chains were listed by the study as associated with cytomegalovirus. Cytomegalovirus status was reported to be diagnosed by the classifier with high specificity and sensitivity in both the original and validation cohorts. A further reported finding was that TCR beta sequences accurately predicted the HLA-A and HLA-B alleles for most subjects in the first cohort. Linkage disequilibrium might explain the correlated functional status among segregating V segments, but an unknown experimental factor could not be ruled out. Most TCR sequences were observed very rarely across donors, whereas some public TCRs were present in many individuals. An earlier analysis of roughly 570 of the donors showed that most TCR beta V segments appeared in productive rearrangements either about 87% or about 30% of the time, which broadly matched IMGT annotations. In this cohort, only TCR beta chains were sequenced, and detectable features were limited by the absence of alpha or paired-chain data. Most CMV-associated TCR beta chains appeared to be HLA-restricted in a later analysis, and the HLA associations seemed to be driven largely by CMV exposure. An association between a missense DCLRE1C variant and V-gene and J-gene trimming of TCR beta chains was found in a later genetic analysis and replicated in an independent cohort. In a later analysis, the rate of TCR association differed among HLA loci, with DRB1 alleles having the most associated TCRs and HLA-C alleles having the fewest. Because the 87-base-pair reads could not distinguish some IMGT-functional V segments, including TRBV6-2 and TRBV6-3, those segments were excluded. A cluster of highly shared sequence variants was judged likely to represent a technical artifact of the sequencing pipeline. When HLA alleles, especially DR and DQ, strongly co-occurred, TCR associations were difficult to assign to individual alleles. Sequencing depth was assumed to be roughly uniform across donors in the presence/absence analyses, though that assumption may not hold. Compared with the roughly 710-donor mean, donors in an Asian-associated ancestry cluster had fewer N-insertions in productive TCRs, according to a later genetic analysis. At a false discovery rate of 0.05, a later analysis linked around 17,000 TCR beta sequences to specific HLA alleles. The earlier analysis of about 600 of the donors excluded seventeen rarely observed V segments, including chromosome 9 orphons, because counts were too low. Several of the top co-occurrence clusters appeared to be linked to parvovirus B19, influenza, CMV and Epstein-Barr virus, according to a later analysis. Because some donors lacked HLA typing at each locus, the association tests relied only on the typed subset. Compared with equally common non-associated chains, HLA-associated TCR beta chains in a later analysis were more clonally expanded and had lower generation probabilities.

Libraries were made using the immunoSEQ multiplex PCR assay. A mixture of 60 forward primers for TCR Vbeta segments and 13 reverse primers for TCR Jbeta segments was used in the multiplex PCR. Amplification of the CDR3 region of rearranged TCR beta genes was performed with a multiplex PCR assay on genomic DNA. On the Illumina HiSeq System, the amplified TCR beta libraries were sequenced as 87-base-pair reads. Per the source publication's procedure: In a later analysis, around 80 million unique TCR beta chains were counted across the 500 to 850 repertoires, and roughly 11 million of these chains were shared by at least two donors. Raw reads were error-corrected and collapsed into unique sequences by a nearest-neighbor algorithm in which closely related sequences were merged to remove PCR and sequencing errors. V, D and J gene segments were assigned by aligning CDR3 sequences to IMGT reference sequences. For a sequence to be retained, a match of at least six nucleotides was required to both a V gene segment and a J gene segment. A rearrangement counted as productive if the CDR3 had no stop codons and remained in frame with V and J, and every other rearrangement counted as non-productive. CDR3 was defined according to IMGT convention as the region running from the second conserved V-encoded cysteine to the conserved J-encoded phenylalanine. In an earlier analysis of approximately 500 of the donors, sequences lacking an unambiguous match to a single V gene segment were excluded. An earlier analysis of 587 of the donors called V segments functional above 56.7% productive rearrangements and segregating when the between-donor standard deviation exceeded 5%. A statistical classification framework was built to diagnose cytomegalovirus status from the catalog of TCR beta chain sequences. In a later analysis, TCR nucleotide sequences were compared against IMGT/GENE-DB human TR gene sequences so that V and J genes could be assigned. Using the TCRdist pipeline, a later analysis assigned CDR3 sequences along with most-parsimonious VDJ recombination scenarios. In a later analysis, every TCR beta chain was defined by the combination of its CDR3 amino acid sequence and its V-gene family, and reads without a unique V-gene family were dropped. A later analysis removed 500 to 650 highly shared, low-generation-probability nucleotide sequences to deal with suspected cross-contamination and a sequencing artifact. In a later analysis, a clonal expansion index for each public chain was calculated from normalized within-repertoire ranks of inferred template counts. Generation probabilities in a later analysis came from a VDJ recombination model fitted to out-of-frame rearrangements, and those results were checked against IGoR. In a later analysis, hypergeometric tests were used to score TCR-TCR, TCR-HLA and TCR-CMV co-occurrence, with a repertoire-size bias correction applied to TCR pairs. A later analysis estimated false discovery rates by permuting HLA or CMV assignments 20 times. A later analysis grouped co-occurring TCRs with DBSCAN, adding TCRdist sequence similarity when clustering within HLA-allele-positive subsets. Repertoires with fewer than 30,000 or more than 120,000 public chains were left out of co-occurrence clustering, as were four to six repertoires with anomalous nucleotide sharing. TCRdb's version of the immuneACCESS table is confined to in-frame rearrangements and falls short of the full clone set. An unresolved V gene accounts for under half of the shortfall where checked; the remainder is of unknown origin. V, J and clone size derive from that table, while D and trimming were established from the DNA sequence. The sample table includes around 50,000 clones. The ten largest clones capture 2.1% of the sample.

In total, 630 or so healthy bone marrow donors made up the cohort. At the time of sampling, every cohort member was nominally healthy, though immune exposures that went unrecorded were likely present. The donor tested CMV seronegative, placing the donor among the 350 or so seronegative members of the cohort. Each donor provided a peripheral blood sample, and peripheral blood mononuclear cells were used for TCR beta sequencing. The Qiagen DNeasy Blood Extraction Kit was used to extract genomic DNA from the blood cell samples. This clonotype was sampled from a middle-aged woman in good health and CMV-seronegative. Sequenced sample: PBMCs. The rearrangement combines TRBV5-4 with TRBJ2-7, with the D gene not confidently named. The CDR3 is CASSFEASYEQYF. The DNA reads TGTGCCAGCAGCTTTGAGGCGTCCTACGAGCAGTACTTC.